This TCR beta chain stems from a study of T cells expressing NK-cell markers. Study background: In sorted CD3+CD56+NKG2C+, CD3+CD56+NKG2C- and CD3+CD56-NKG2C+ T cells, TCR beta repertoires were obtained. Findings and limits, study-wide: These clonotypes also led the CD3+CD56-NKG2C+ fraction in a few donors. Of the CD8+ T cells in five or six donors, about 1.0-7.0% belonged to dominant NKG2C+ clonotypes.

Germline V gene data show CDR1 as SEHNR and CDR2 as FQNEAQ (reference sequence). The CDR3 runs to 15 residues. Regarding this clonotype: Its antigen is not identified.

TCRdb reanalyzed the 5' RACE reads, giving one entry per CDR3 protein sequence and no DNA. This table lists about 140,000 distinct CDR3 sequences. The receptor comes from a man between 18 and 29 years old in good health. The rearrangement uses TRBV7-9 and TRBJ1-6; as DNA is missing, the TRBD1 call by TCRdb cannot be tested. Sequenced input: blood T cells: a sorted CD56 or NKG2C T cell subset, CD4+ or CD8+ T cells, or bulk PBMC T cells (not recorded which). The CDR3 here is CASSLEGAQNSPLHF. Filled out from reference TRBV7-9 and TRBJ1-6, the complete variable domain reads DTGVSQNPRHKITKRGQNVTFRCDPISEHNRLYWYRQTLGQGPEFLTYFQNEAQLEKSRLLSDRFSAERPKGSFSTLEIQRTEQGDSAMYLCASSLEGAQNSPLHFGNGTRLTVT.